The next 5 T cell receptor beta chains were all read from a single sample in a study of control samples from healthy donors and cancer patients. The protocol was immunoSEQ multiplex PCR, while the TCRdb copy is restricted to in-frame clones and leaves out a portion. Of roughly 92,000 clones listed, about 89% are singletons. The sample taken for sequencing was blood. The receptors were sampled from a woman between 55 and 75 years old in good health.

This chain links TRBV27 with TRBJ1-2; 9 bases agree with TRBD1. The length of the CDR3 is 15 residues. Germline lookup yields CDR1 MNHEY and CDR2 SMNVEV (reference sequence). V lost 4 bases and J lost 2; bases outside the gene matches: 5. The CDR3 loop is CASSSAGTGNYGYTF. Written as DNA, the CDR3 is TGTGCCAGCAGTTCTGCCGGGACAGGGAACTATGGCTACACCTTC.

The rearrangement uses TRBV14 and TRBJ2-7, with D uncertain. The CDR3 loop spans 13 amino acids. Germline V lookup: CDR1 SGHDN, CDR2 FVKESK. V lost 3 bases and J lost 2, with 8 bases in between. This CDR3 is CASSQGNPYEQYF. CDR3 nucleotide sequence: TGTGCCAGCAGCCAGGGGAACCCCTACGAGCAGTACTTC.

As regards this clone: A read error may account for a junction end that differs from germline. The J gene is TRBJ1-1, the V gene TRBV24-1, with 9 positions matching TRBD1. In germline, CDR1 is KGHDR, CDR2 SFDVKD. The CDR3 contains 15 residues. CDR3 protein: CATSDAGTGNAEAFF. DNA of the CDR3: TGTGCCACCAGTGATGCCGGGACAGGGAACGCTGAAGCTTTCTTT.

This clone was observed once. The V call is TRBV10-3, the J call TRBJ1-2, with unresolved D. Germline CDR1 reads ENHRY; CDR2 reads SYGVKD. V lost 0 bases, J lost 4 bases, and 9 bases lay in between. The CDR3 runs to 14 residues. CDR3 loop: CAISESRAGYGYTF. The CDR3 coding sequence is TGTGCCATCAGTGAGTCGAGGGCGGGCTATGGCTACACCTTC.

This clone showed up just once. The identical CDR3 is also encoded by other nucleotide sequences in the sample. The CDR3 region has the DNA TGTGCCAGCAGCGTAGGTGCAGGGTATTATGGCTACACCTTC. Translated, it gives CASSVGAGYYGYTF. The V call is TRBV9, the J call TRBJ1-2; D may be TRBD1 (5 bases). Germline CDR1 SGDLS, CDR2 YYNGEE. Trimming shortened V by 0 bases and J by 5 bases, and 11 bases separated the two germline ends. CDR3 length: 14 residues.